This T cell receptor (beta chain) comes out of a study of T cells in Graves' hyperthyroidism and ophthalmopathy. Amplification of TCR beta CDR3 regions was performed using RNA transcripts as template. A first-round RT-PCR of the TCR CDR3 used the HTBI primer set. TCRdb called the multiplex PCR reads again in MiXCR, with one record for every CDR3 protein. The table lists about 690,000 distinct CDR3 sequences, around 16% of them singletons, with roughly a sixth in the top ten. This clonotype was recorded at least ten times. The CDR3 sequence is 19 residues long. The J segment lost 0 bases and the V segment lost 2 bases, leaving 10 bases of the junction unmatched.

The source of this sequence is a man aged 50-59 years with Graves' hyperthyroidism. The chain couples TRBV12-3 or TRBV12-4 to TRBJ2-7, with 13 positions matching TRBD2. The source material was blood. CDR3 loop: CASSLMPLLAGGTSYEQYF. In DNA form, the CDR3 reads TGTGCCAGCAGTTTAATGCCGTTACTAGCGGGGGGGACCTCCTACGAGCAGTACTTC.